The 27 T cell receptor beta chains below were found in one sample sequenced in a study of blood T cell repertoires in COVID-19. Libraries were prepared by immunoSEQ multiplex PCR; TCRdb keeps only in-frame clonotypes and omits some of them. The table records around 260,000 clones, around 80% of them present only once. Sequencing input: PBMCs or T cells enriched from blood (not recorded which). The receptors originated from a man under 40 with acute COVID-19.

This clone was counted only a few times. This chain uses TRBV19 with TRBJ2-1, with 9 bases identical to TRBD2. The junction had 6 bases not matched to a gene; V was cut back by 6 bases and J by 6 bases. This CDR3 is built from 14 residues. Germline lookup yields CDR1 LNHDA and CDR2 SQIVND (reference sequence). The CDR3 spells CASRAREGGNEQFF. The DNA of the CDR3 is TGTGCCAGTAGGGCGCGGGAGGGCGGCAATGAGCAGTTCTTC. The variable domain in full, with the rest retrieved from reference TRBV19 and TRBJ2-1, is DGGITQSPKYLFRKEGQNVTLSCEQNLNHDAMYWYRQDPGQGLRLIYYSQIVNDFQKGDIAEGYSVSREKKESFPLTVTSAQKNPTAFYLCASRAREGGNEQFFGPGTRLTVL.

This chain links TRBV18 with TRBJ1-2; D is possibly TRBD1 (5 bases). The V gene lost 4 bases and the J gene lost 7 bases, with 7 bases spanning the gap. The length of the CDR3 is 11 residues. Germline CDR1 reads KGHSH; CDR2 reads LQKENI. The CDR3 region is CASSLRGGYTF. The DNA of the CDR3 is TGTGCCAGCTCACTAAGGGGTGGCTACACCTTC. Supplemented by reference TRBV18 and TRBJ1-2, the full variable domain reads NAGVMQNPRHLVRRRGQEARLRCSPMKGHSHVYWYRQLPEEGLKFMVYLQKENIIDESGMPKERFSAEFPKEGPSILRIQQVVRGDSAAYFCASSLRGGYTFGSGTRLTVV.

The J gene is TRBJ1-1, the V gene TRBV4-1; possibly TRBD1 for D (6 bases). The V end was cut by 0 bases, the J end by 2 bases, with 16 bases between. Germline V gives CDR1 MGHRA, CDR2 YSYEKL. The CDR3 contains 17 residues. This CDR3 reads CASSQDGRGRGNTEAFF. The CDR3 DNA is TGCGCCAGCAGCCAAGATGGTAGGGGGAGGGGCAACACTGAAGCTTTCTTT.

The chain couples TRBV28 to TRBJ1-4; D perhaps matches TRBD1 (6 bases). CDR1 and CDR2 from the germline V gene are MDHEN and SYDVKM. CDR3 length: 12 residues. The V end lost 6 bases, the J end lost 8 bases, and 10 bases lay between the germline ends. In DNA form, the CDR3 reads TGTGCCAGCAGGACAGGACGGGAAAAACTGTTTTTT. It yields the protein CASRTGREKLFF.

The V call is TRBV19, the J call TRBJ1-5, with D unresolved. Germline assignment: CDR1 LNHDA and CDR2 SQIVND (reference sequence). The CDR3 contains 16 residues. Trimming took off 7 bases at V and 5 bases at J, with 21 bases between the two ends. The CDR3 bases are TGTGCCAGTACCGCGAGGGCAGATAACTCTTATCAGCCCCAGCATTTT. This translates into CASTARADNSYQPQHF.

The chain recombines TRBV27 with TRBJ1-2; D is uncertain. CDR1 is MNHEY and CDR2 is SMNVEV in the germline V gene (reference sequence). V gave up 2 bases and J gave up 8 bases, with 12 bases separating them. The CDR3 loop spans 13 amino acids. The CDR3 sequence: CASSLDRRGGYTF. In DNA, the CDR3 is TGTGCCAGCAGTTTAGACCGGCGGGGAGGCTACACCTTC.

V and J are TRBV7-6 and TRBJ2-1, with D tentatively TRBD1 (6 bases). The germline V gene encodes CDR1 SGHVS and CDR2 FNYEAQ. The CDR3 extends over 16 amino acids. Between the trimmed V and J ends, which lost 5 bases and 7 bases, there was a span of 21 bases. The CDR3 loop is CASSRMPQGGKNEQFF. CDR3 nucleotide sequence: TGTGCCAGCAGCCGAATGCCACAGGGCGGAAAAAATGAGCAGTTCTTC.

This clone has more than one count but fewer than ten. The rearrangement links TRBV29-1 to TRBJ1-3; perhaps TRBD1 as D (5 bases). The CDR3 loop spans 13 amino acids. In germline, CDR1 is SQVTM, CDR2 ANQGSEA. Trimming took off 4 bases at V and 4 bases at J, with 11 bases between the two ends. The CDR3: CSVVGPGGNTIYF. Here the CDR3 DNA reads TGCAGCGTTGTGGGGCCAGGCGGAAACACCATATATTTT.

The chain has TRBV6-2 or TRBV6-3 and TRBJ2-1; the match to TRBD2 covers 11 bases. Losses at the gene ends were 6 bases for V and 7 bases for J; bases not matched to a gene: 8. CDR1 MNHEY and CDR2 SVGEGT come from the germline V gene. The CDR3 spans 15 residues. This CDR3 reads CASSASSGRRNEQFF. CDR3 DNA: TGTGCCAGCAGCGCCTCTAGCGGGAGGCGTAATGAGCAGTTCTTC.

On this clone itself: One end of the junction fails to match germline, which may point to a read error. The chain uses TRBV2 and TRBJ2-5; 7 bases line up with TRBD2. The CDR3 extends over 12 amino acids. Germline CDR1 SNHLY, CDR2 FYNNEI. The DNA of the CDR3 is TGTGCCAGCTATGGGAGGGAAGAAACCCAGTACTTC. This encodes CASYGREETQYF.

This clone was counted only a few times. The chain couples TRBV28 to TRBJ1-1; D ambiguous. V was clipped by 7 bases and J by 1 base, with 10 bases between them. Per the germline V gene, CDR1 is MDHEN and CDR2 is SYDVKM. This CDR3 region has 13 residues. CDR3 coding DNA: TGTGCCAGCACCCTGACACAGAACACTGAAGCTTTCTTT. The encoded protein is CASTLTQNTEAFF.

This chain connects TRBV21-1 to TRBJ2-7; TRBD2 was called by the table and not checked on the DNA. TRBV21-1 is noted as a pseudogene. The CDR3 spans 11 residues. CDR3 sequence: CASSSDYEQYV. CDR3 bases: TGTGCCAGCAGCAGCGATTACGAGCAGTACGTC.

The gene calls are TRBV6-5 and TRBJ2-1; TRBD1 matches 9 bases. The CDR3 spans 15 residues. The ends lost 4 bases at V and 4 bases at J; junction bases unmatched: 5. Germline lookup yields CDR1 MNHEY and CDR2 SVGAGI. CDR3 residues: CASSSSGTGYNEQFF. The CDR3, as DNA: TGTGCCAGCAGTTCCTCTGGGACAGGGTACAATGAGCAGTTCTTC.

CDR3 sequence: CASSEAARGPYNEQFF. The CDR3 DNA reads as TGTGCCAGCAGTGAAGCGGCCAGGGGTCCCTACAATGAGCAGTTCTTC. The chain recombines TRBV6-1 with TRBJ2-1, with D perhaps TRBD1 (6 bases). Trimming cost V 0 bases and J 2 bases, with 11 bases left between them. Germline CDR1 and CDR2: MNHNS and SASEGT. CDR3 length equals 16 residues.

V is TRBV6-2 or TRBV6-3 and J is TRBJ1-1, with 8 bases that match TRBD1. The J segment lost 0 bases and the V segment lost 5 bases, leaving 2 bases of the junction unmatched. The CDR3 is 14 amino acids. Per germline, CDR1 MNHEY and CDR2 SVGEGT. CDR3 amino acids: CASSRQGMNTEAFF. As DNA, the CDR3 is TGTGCCAGCAGTCGACAGGGGATGAACACTGAAGCTTTCTTT.

V gene TRBV18 combines with J gene TRBJ1-2, with 8 bases lining up with TRBD1. With 6 bases clipped from V and 1 base from J, the junction kept 1 base outside the gene matches. The germline CDR1 and CDR2 sequences are KGHSH and LQKENI. The CDR3 is 13 amino acids. The DNA for the CDR3 is TGTGCCAGCTCCGGACAGGGTAACTATGGCTACACCTTC. This codes for CASSGQGNYGYTF.

A few counts support this clone. The CDR3, as DNA: TGTGCTAGTGGCCTCGGGGTCCACTCTGGAAACACCATATATTTT. Translated: CASGLGVHSGNTIYF. This rearrangement joins TRBV12-5 to TRBJ1-3; D unclear. V was trimmed by 6 bases and J by 0 bases, leaving 12 bases between them. The CDR3 contains 15 residues. Germline V gene lookup returns CDR1 LGHNT and CDR2 FRNRAP.

The chain has TRBV6-5 and TRBJ1-1; D is ambiguous. The CDR3 is made up of 14 amino acids. V was trimmed by 0 bases and J by 1 base, leaving 6 bases between them. Germline CDR1 is MNHEY and CDR2 is SVGAGI. CDR3 bases: TGTGCCAGCAGTTACTCTCTCTGGAACACTGAAGCTTTCTTT. It codes for CASSYSLWNTEAFF.

This clone was found once. The chain is built from TRBV6-2 or TRBV6-3 and TRBJ2-7, with 8 nucleotides matching TRBD2. V gave up 2 bases and J gave up 3 bases; unmatched junction bases: 3. The CDR3 has 14 residues. Germline V gene lookup returns CDR1 MNHEY and CDR2 SVGEGT. The CDR3 loop is CASSYRTSYYEQYV. As DNA, the CDR3 is TGTGCCAGCAGTTACCGGACTAGCTACTACGAGCAGTACGTC.

V usage is TRBV7-6 and J usage is TRBJ2-3, with D possibly matching TRBD1 (5 bases). This CDR3 has 14 amino acids. V dropped 5 bases and J dropped 4 bases, with 13 bases sitting between them. In germline, CDR1 is SGHVS, CDR2 FNYEAQ. The CDR3 region is CASSPSRVADTQYF. CDR3 coding DNA: TGTGCCAGCAGCCCGAGCAGGGTAGCAGATACGCAGTATTTT.

The chain joins TRBV3-1 (or the pseudogene TRBV3-2) to TRBJ1-3, with D possibly being TRBD1 (6 bases). CDR3 length: 17 residues. Germline values: CDR1 LGHDT, CDR2 YNNKEL (reference sequence). V lost 3 bases and J lost 0, with 15 bases in between. The CDR3 spells CASSQGRGPSSGNTIYF. The CDR3, as DNA: TGTGCCAGCAGCCAGGGCAGGGGCCCCAGCTCTGGAAACACCATATATTTT.

V and J are TRBV7-2 and TRBJ2-7, with a tentative D call TRBD2 (5 bases). The CDR3 covers 14 residues. Germline CDR1 and CDR2: SGHTA and FQGNSA. Deletions cut 3 bases from V and 4 bases from J, with 13 bases between. The chain's CDR3 is CASSLPGTVYEQYV. CDR3 DNA: TGTGCCAGCAGCTTGCCGGGAACTGTTTACGAGCAGTACGTC.

The V gene is TRBV3-1 (or the pseudogene TRBV3-2), the J gene TRBJ2-1, with unresolved D. Germline V gene sequence: CDR1 LGHDT, CDR2 YNNKEL (reference sequence). The V end lost 1 base, the J end lost 8 bases, and 12 bases lay between the germline ends. The CDR3 runs 14 residues. CDR3 in DNA: TGTGCCAGCAGCCAAGGCACAGCTGGGCATGAGCAGTTCTTC. Translation: CASSQGTAGHEQFF.

The chain employs TRBV19 and TRBJ2-4; TRBD2 is a possible D gene (6 bases). The ends were cut back, 9 bases at V and 1 base at J, with 16 bases in the middle. This CDR3 contains 15 residues. Germline CDR1 reads LNHDA; CDR2 reads SQIVND (reference sequence). Written as DNA, the CDR3 is TGTGCCAGCCGGCTTGGAGGGAACGCCAAAAACATTCAGTACTTC. Translation: CASRLGGNAKNIQYF.

This clone was seen a few times. This chain links TRBV7-3 with TRBJ2-3; 7 nucleotides align to TRBD2. The V gene end was trimmed by 3 bases and the J gene end by 4 bases; junction bases not matched to a gene: 13. The CDR3 contains 17 residues. CDR1 and CDR2 (germline): SGHTA, FQGTGA. CDR3 nucleotides: TGTGCCAGCAGCTTTAACGAGGGGAGGGGAGTGCCAGATACGCAGTATTTT. This gives the protein CASSFNEGRGVPDTQYF.

The genes are TRBV5-4 and TRBJ1-1; no firm D call. CDR3 length equals 14 residues. CDR1 is SGHNT, CDR2 YYREEE, per germline (reference sequence). Trimming took 5 bases from V and 0 from J, leaving 11 bases between them. CDR3: CASSLPRMNTEAFF. The CDR3 DNA follows: TGTGCCAGCAGTTTACCTAGGATGAACACTGAAGCTTTCTTT.

The rearrangement links TRBV7-2 to TRBJ2-2, with 10 positions matching TRBD1. The CDR3 extends over 17 amino acids. Germline CDR1 and CDR2: SGHTA and FQGNSA. Germline trimming cut 5 bases from V and 4 bases from J; bases unmatched to any gene: 10. The CDR3 DNA reads as TGTGCCAGCAGCGCGCAGGGACAGGGGCCAGGCACCGGGGAGCTGTTTTTT. As protein: CASSAQGQGPGTGELFF.